The next 3 T cell receptor beta chains were all read from a single sample in a study of T cell clones after liver transplantation. Here immunoSEQ multiplex PCR was the method, and the copy in TCRdb shows in-frame clones only, minus some. The table includes around 100,000 clones, around 84% detected once. The material sequenced was CD4+ T cells from blood, taken 45 to 50 months after liver transplant. The receptor source for this set is a human patient who received a liver transplant. Some of the T cells may derive from the graft donor.

The chain uses TRBV5-4 and TRBJ2-1; D is possibly TRBD2 (5 bases). Germline V lookup: CDR1 SGHNT, CDR2 YYREEE (reference sequence). The CDR3 is made up of 14 amino acids. V shed 0 bases and J shed 9 bases, with 13 bases lying between them. The CDR3 coding sequence is TGTGCCAGCAGCTTGGCGGGGTCCGGGGTTGAGCAGTTCTTC. This translates into CASSLAGSGVEQFF.

The rearrangement uses TRBV6-4 and TRBJ2-7; D gene uncertain. Germline V gene sequence: CDR1 MRHNA, CDR2 SNTAGT. This CDR3 is built from 16 residues. The ends were cut back, 2 bases at V and 0 bases at J, with 14 bases in the middle. The CDR3 DNA reads TGTGCCAGCAGTGACCCAAACACGCTAGTCTCCTACGAGCAGTACTTC. It encodes CASSDPNTLVSYEQYF.

The V and J genes are TRBV4-2 and TRBJ2-7; TRBD2 agrees at 11 bases. Germline CDR1 is LGHNA and CDR2 is YNFKEQ. This CDR3 has 16 amino acids. Germline trimming cut 1 base from V and 3 bases from J; bases unmatched to any gene: 5. CDR3 in amino acids: CASSQGTSGRYYEQYF. For the CDR3, the DNA is TGTGCCAGCAGCCAAGGGACTAGCGGGCGGTACTACGAGCAGTACTTC.